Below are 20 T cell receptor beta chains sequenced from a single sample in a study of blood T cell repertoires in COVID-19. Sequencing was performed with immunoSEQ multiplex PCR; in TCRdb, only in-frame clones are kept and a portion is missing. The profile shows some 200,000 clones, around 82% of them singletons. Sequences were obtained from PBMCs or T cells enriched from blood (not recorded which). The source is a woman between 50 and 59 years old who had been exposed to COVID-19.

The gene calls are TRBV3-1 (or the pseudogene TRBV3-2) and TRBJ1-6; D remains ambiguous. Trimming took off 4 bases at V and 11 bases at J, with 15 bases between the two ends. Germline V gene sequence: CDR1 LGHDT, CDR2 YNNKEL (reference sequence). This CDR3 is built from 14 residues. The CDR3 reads CASSPISGSPPLHF. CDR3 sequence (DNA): TGTGCCAGCAGCCCCATTTCAGGCTCTCCACCCCTCCACTTT.

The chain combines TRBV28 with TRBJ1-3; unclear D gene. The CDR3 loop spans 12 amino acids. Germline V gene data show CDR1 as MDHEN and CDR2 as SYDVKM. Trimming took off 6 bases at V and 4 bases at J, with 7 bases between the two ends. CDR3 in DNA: TGTGCCAGCAGCCCGGGAGGAAACACCATATATTTT. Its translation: CASSPGGNTIYF.

The CDR3 region has the DNA TGTGCCAGCAGCAACCCTTGGGAGGGCCGGAATGAAAAACTGTTTTTT. This encodes CASSNPWEGRNEKLFF. This rearrangement joins TRBV21-1 to TRBJ1-4. TRBV21-1 counts as a pseudogene. The CDR3 sequence is 16 residues long.

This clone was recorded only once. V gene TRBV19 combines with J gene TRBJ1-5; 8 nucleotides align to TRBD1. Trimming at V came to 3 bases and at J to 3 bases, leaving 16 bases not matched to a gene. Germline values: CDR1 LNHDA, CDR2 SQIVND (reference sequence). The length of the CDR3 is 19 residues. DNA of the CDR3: TGTGCCAGTAGTATGGGGACAGGTCGAAAAAAGGGACACAATCAGCCCCAGCATTTT. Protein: CASSMGTGRKKGHNQPQHF. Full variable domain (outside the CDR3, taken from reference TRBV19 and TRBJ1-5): DGGITQSPKYLFRKEGQNVTLSCEQNLNHDAMYWYRQDPGQGLRLIYYSQIVNDFQKGDIAEGYSVSREKKESFPLTVTSAQKNPTAFYLCASSMGTGRKKGHNQPQHFGDGTRLSIL.

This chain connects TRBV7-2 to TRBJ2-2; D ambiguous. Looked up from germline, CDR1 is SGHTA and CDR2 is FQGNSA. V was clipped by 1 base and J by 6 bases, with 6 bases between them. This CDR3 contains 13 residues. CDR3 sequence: CASSLVGAGELFF. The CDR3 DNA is TGTGCCAGCAGCTTAGTAGGAGCCGGGGAGCTGTTTTTT.

CDR3 DNA sequence: TGTGCCAGCAGCCGTGGGACTAGCGGGGGGGCTCAGGAGACCCAGTACTTC. It specifies CASSRGTSGGAQETQYF. The chain uses TRBV4-2 and TRBJ2-5; 16 nucleotides line up with TRBD2. Germline V gene lookup returns CDR1 LGHNA and CDR2 YNFKEQ. V was clipped by 4 bases and J by 5 bases; unmatched bases: 7. CDR3 length equals 17 residues.

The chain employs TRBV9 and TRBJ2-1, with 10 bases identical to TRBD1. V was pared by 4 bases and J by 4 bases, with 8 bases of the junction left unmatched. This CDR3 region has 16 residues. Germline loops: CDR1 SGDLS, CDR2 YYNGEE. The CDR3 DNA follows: TGTGCCAGCAGCCCTCGGACAGGGGGGGGGTACAATGAGCAGTTCTTC. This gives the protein CASSPRTGGGYNEQFF.

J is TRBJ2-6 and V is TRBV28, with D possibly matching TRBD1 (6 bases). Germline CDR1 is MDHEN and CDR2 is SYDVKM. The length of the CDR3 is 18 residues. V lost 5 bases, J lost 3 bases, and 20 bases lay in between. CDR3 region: CASSLTWGTTGGANVLTF. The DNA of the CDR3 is TGTGCCAGCAGTCTGACGTGGGGGACGACAGGTGGGGCCAACGTCCTGACTTTC.

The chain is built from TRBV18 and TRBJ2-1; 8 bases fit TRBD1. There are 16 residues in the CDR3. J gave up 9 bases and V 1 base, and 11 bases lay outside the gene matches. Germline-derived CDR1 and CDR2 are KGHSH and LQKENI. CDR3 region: CASSPLPDRVLIEQFF. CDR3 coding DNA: TGTGCCAGCTCACCACTTCCGGACAGGGTCTTGATTGAGCAGTTCTTC.

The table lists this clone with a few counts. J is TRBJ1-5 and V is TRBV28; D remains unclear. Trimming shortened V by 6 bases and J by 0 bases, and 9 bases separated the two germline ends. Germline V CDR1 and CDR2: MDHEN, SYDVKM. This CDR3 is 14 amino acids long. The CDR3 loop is CASRPFYSNQPQHF. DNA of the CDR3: TGTGCCAGCAGGCCGTTCTATAGCAATCAGCCCCAGCATTTT.

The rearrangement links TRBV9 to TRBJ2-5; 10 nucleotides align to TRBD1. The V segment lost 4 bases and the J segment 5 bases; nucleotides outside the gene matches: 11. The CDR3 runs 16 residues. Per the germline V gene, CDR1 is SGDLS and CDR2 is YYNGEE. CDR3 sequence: CASSPRQGARGETQYF. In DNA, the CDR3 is TGTGCCAGCAGCCCCCGACAGGGGGCCCGGGGGGAGACCCAGTACTTC.

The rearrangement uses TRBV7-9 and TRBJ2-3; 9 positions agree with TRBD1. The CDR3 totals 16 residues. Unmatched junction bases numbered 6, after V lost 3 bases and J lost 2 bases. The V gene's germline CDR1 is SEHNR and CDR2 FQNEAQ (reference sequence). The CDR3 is CASSFVWDRATDTQYF. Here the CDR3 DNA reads TGTGCCAGCAGCTTCGTCTGGGACAGGGCCACAGATACGCAGTATTTT.

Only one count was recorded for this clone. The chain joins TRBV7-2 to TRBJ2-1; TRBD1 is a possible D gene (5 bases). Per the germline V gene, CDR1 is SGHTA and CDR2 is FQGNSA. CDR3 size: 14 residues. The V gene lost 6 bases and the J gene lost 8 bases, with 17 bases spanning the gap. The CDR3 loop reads CASSSQGSLDEQFF. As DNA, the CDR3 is TGTGCCAGCAGTTCCCAGGGTTCTCTGGATGAGCAGTTCTTC.

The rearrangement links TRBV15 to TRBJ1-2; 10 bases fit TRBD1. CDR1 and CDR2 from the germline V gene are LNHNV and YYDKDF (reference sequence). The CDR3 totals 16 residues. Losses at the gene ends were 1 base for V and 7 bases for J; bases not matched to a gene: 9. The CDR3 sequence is CATSRGQGAEMAGYTF. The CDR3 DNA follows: TGTGCCACCAGCAGAGGACAGGGGGCGGAAATGGCTGGCTACACCTTC. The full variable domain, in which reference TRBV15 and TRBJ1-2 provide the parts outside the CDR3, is DAMVIQNPRYQVTQFGKPVTLSCSQTLNHNVMYWYQQKSSQAPKLLFHYYDKDFNNEADTPDNFQSRRPNTSFCFLDIRSPGLGDTAMYLCATSRGQGAEMAGYTFGSGTRLTVV.

The CDR3 nucleotides are TGTGCCAGCAGTCACCGGGACAGGGCCGTCTCTGAGCAGTTCTTC. It codes for CASSHRDRAVSEQFF. This rearrangement joins TRBV5-4 to TRBJ2-1; the match to TRBD1 covers 9 bases. The CDR3 is made up of 15 amino acids. The germline CDR1 and CDR2 sequences are SGHNT and YYREEE (reference sequence). The junction had 12 bases not matched to a gene; V was cut back by 5 bases and J by 9 bases.

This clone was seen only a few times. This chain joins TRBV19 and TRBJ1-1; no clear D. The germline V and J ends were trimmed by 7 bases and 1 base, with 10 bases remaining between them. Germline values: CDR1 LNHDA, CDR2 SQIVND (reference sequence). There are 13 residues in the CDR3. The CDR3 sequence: CASIAGWNTEAFF. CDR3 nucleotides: TGTGCCAGTATCGCCGGTTGGAACACTGAAGCTTTCTTT.

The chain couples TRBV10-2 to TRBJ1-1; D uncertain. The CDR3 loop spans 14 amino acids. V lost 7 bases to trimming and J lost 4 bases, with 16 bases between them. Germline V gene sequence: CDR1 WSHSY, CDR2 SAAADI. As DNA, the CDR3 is TGCGCCAGCACCTCCGGTGTGGGCGCCACTGAAGCTTTCTTT. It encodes CASTSGVGATEAFF.

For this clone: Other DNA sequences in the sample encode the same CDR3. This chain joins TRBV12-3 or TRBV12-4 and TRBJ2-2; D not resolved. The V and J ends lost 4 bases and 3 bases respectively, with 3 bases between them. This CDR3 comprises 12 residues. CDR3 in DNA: TGTGCCAGCAGTTCCTACACCGGGGAGCTGTTTTTT. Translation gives CASSSYTGELFF.

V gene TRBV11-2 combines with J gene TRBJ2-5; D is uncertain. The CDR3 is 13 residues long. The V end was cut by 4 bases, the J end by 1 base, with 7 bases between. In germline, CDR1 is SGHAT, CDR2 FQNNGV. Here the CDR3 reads CASSSVVQETQYF. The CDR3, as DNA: TGTGCCAGCAGCTCCGTCGTCCAAGAGACCCAGTACTTC.

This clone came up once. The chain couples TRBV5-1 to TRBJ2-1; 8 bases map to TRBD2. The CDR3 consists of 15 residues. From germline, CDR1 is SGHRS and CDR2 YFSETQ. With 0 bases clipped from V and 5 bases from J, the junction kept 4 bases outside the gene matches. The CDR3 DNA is TGCGCCAGCAGCTTGGTCGGACTAGCCAACAATGAGCAGTTCTTC. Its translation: CASSLVGLANNEQFF.